The 25 T cell receptor beta chains in this list originate from one sample, sequenced in a study of blood T cell repertoires in COVID-19. The repertoire was sequenced with immunoSEQ multiplex PCR; TCRdb's copy has only in-frame clones and lacks some. Of 84,000 or so clones in the sample, under 80% are singletons; the top ten hold more than 9%. Sequenced material: peripheral blood. These receptor sequences come from a human donor in a cohort sampled during active COVID-19.

This chain joins TRBV30 and TRBJ1-4; possibly TRBD1 for D (5 bases). Germline V CDR1 and CDR2: GTSNPN, SVGIG (reference sequence). This CDR3 spans 13 amino acids. Trimming cost V 5 bases and J 8 bases, with 15 bases left between them. CDR3 amino acids: CAWAGVGGEKLFF. The CDR3 nucleotides read TGTGCCTGGGCCGGAGTCGGGGGGGAAAAACTGTTTTTT.

This chain joins TRBV29-1 and TRBJ1-5; 9 bases fit TRBD1. After removal of 6 bases from V and 5 bases from J, the junction contained 5 bases not matched to a gene. Per the germline V gene, CDR1 is SQVTM and CDR2 is ANQGSEA. This CDR3 has 13 amino acids. The CDR3 nucleotides read TGCAGCGTGGGGGGACAGGGCTATCAGCCCCAGCATTTT. This encodes CSVGGQGYQPQHF.

This rearrangement joins TRBV6-5 to TRBJ2-5; tentative D call: TRBD2 (5 bases). Germline CDR1 reads MNHEY; CDR2 reads SVGAGI. The length of the CDR3 is 13 residues. V dropped 4 bases and J dropped 5 bases, with 11 bases sitting between them. The CDR3 reads CASSWRTGETQYF. For the CDR3, the DNA is TGTGCCAGCAGTTGGCGCACGGGGGAGACCCAGTACTTC.

The chain recombines TRBV7-9 with TRBJ2-5; the match to TRBD2 covers 10 bases. The CDR3 is 15 residues long. Unmatched junction bases numbered 5, after V lost 3 bases and J lost 4 bases. Germline-derived CDR1 and CDR2 are SEHNR and FQNEAQ (reference sequence). The CDR3 loop is CASSLGTSVGETQYF. The CDR3 coding sequence is TGTGCCAGCAGCTTGGGGACTAGCGTTGGAGAGACCCAGTACTTC.

This chain uses TRBV29-1 with TRBJ2-3; 7 bases line up with TRBD2. Germline V gene lookup returns CDR1 SQVTM and CDR2 ANQGSEA. The CDR3 is made up of 14 amino acids. V trimming: 4 bases; J trimming: 6 bases; junction bases outside the gene matches: 10. CDR3 residues: CSVVTSDKLDTQYF. DNA for the CDR3: TGCAGCGTTGTTACTAGCGATAAATTGGATACGCAGTATTTT.

The chain carries TRBV5-5 and TRBJ1-2, with 10 positions matching TRBD1. Germline assignment: CDR1 SGHKS and CDR2 YYEKEE (reference sequence). The CDR3 is 13 amino acids. The V segment lost 4 bases and the J segment 8 bases; nucleotides outside the gene matches: 5. DNA of the CDR3: TGTGCCAGCAGCCGGACAGGGGGATGGGGCTACACCTTC. This codes for CASSRTGGWGYTF.

The rearrangement uses TRBV11-3 and TRBJ2-5, with 8 bases lining up with TRBD2. The V and J ends lost 5 bases and 4 bases, in that order; junction bases with no gene match: 9. The CDR3 totals 15 residues. Germline CDR1 reads SGHNT; CDR2 reads YENEEA. The CDR3 here is CASSISGAPPETQYF. CDR3 sequence (DNA): TGTGCCAGCAGCATTAGCGGGGCGCCCCCAGAGACCCAGTACTTC.

Concerning this clone: Other nucleotide sequences from this sample produce the same CDR3. This chain links TRBV12-3 or TRBV12-4 with TRBJ1-5, with D hard to call. The CDR3 has 13 amino acids. The germline V and J ends were trimmed by 3 bases and 4 bases, with 7 bases remaining between them. The CDR3 region is CASSFGGNQPQHF. The DNA of the CDR3 is TGTGCCAGCAGTTTTGGAGGGAATCAGCCCCAGCATTTT.

The chain combines TRBV12-3 or TRBV12-4 with TRBJ1-5; D not resolved. With 3 bases removed from V and 4 bases from J, the gap between germline ends came to 7 bases. This CDR3 has 13 amino acids. CDR3 sequence reads: CASSFRSNQPQHF. CDR3 nucleotide sequence: TGTGCCAGCAGTTTCAGGTCGAATCAGCCCCAGCATTTT.

Only one count was recorded for this clone. This rearrangement joins TRBV10-3 to TRBJ1-5; 8 bases are a match to TRBD1. Trimming cost V 2 bases and J 2 bases; bases outside gene matches: 5. Germline V lookup: CDR1 ENHRY, CDR2 SYGVKD. The CDR3 covers 16 residues. CDR3 DNA: TGTGCCATCAGTGAGAGGCAGGGGGCTGGCAATCAGCCCCAGCATTTT. Amino acids: CAISERQGAGNQPQHF.

The chain links TRBV4-1 to TRBJ1-1; D is uncertain. Between the trimmed V and J ends, which lost 4 bases and 0 bases, there was a span of 12 bases. Per germline, CDR1 MGHRA and CDR2 YSYEKL. There are 15 residues in the CDR3. CDR3 bases: TGCGCCAGCAGCCCCCTTGGGCCCATGAACACTGAAGCTTTCTTT. Its protein product is CASSPLGPMNTEAFF.

This clone appeared a single time. The chain joins TRBV19 to TRBJ1-1, with 9 bases aligning to TRBD1. The J segment lost 4 bases and the V segment lost 5 bases, leaving 5 bases of the junction unmatched. Germline V gene lookup returns CDR1 LNHDA and CDR2 SQIVND (reference sequence). The CDR3 loop spans 14 amino acids. This chain's CDR3 is CASSRDRASTEAFF. Here the CDR3 DNA reads TGTGCCAGTAGTCGGGACAGGGCGAGCACTGAAGCTTTCTTT.

V is TRBV2 and J is TRBJ1-4, with D unclear. Germline V lookup: CDR1 SNHLY, CDR2 FYNNEI. V was clipped by 8 bases and J by 8 bases, with 12 bases between them. This CDR3 has 12 amino acids. CDR3 sequence reads: CASSPRGEKLFF. The CDR3 nucleotides are TGTGCCAGCTCCCCCCGAGGAGAAAAACTGTTTTTT.

The chain couples TRBV9 to TRBJ1-6, with 7 positions matching TRBD1. This CDR3 spans 16 amino acids. V lost 3 bases and J lost 7; bases outside the gene matches: 10. CDR1 and CDR2 from the germline V gene are SGDLS and YYNGEE. DNA of the CDR3: TGTGCCAGCAGCGGATCCGACAGGGCGCGAAATTCACCCCTCCACTTT. Its protein is CASSGSDRARNSPLHF.

The chain carries TRBV5-8 and TRBJ2-7, with D possibly TRBD2 on 6 matching bases. CDR1 and CDR2 from the germline V gene are SGHTS and YDEGEE. V was pared by 0 bases and J by 6 bases, with 10 bases between. CDR3 length equals 13 residues. In DNA, the CDR3 is TGTGCCAGCAGCTTGGGGAGGGTAGGCGAGCAGTACTTC. It is translated as CASSLGRVGEQYF. The entire variable domain, with the rest obtained from reference TRBV5-8 and TRBJ2-7, is as follows: EAGVTQSPTHLIKTRGQQATLRCSPISGHTSVYWYQQALGLGLQFLLWYDEGEERNRGNFPPRFSGRQFPNYSSELNVNALELEDSALYLCASSLGRVGEQYFGPGTRLTVT.

The chain employs TRBV4-1 and TRBJ2-2; the D gene is possibly TRBD1 (5 bases). Trimming left V 5 bases short and J 4 bases short, with 14 bases between. Germline V gene sequence: CDR1 MGHRA, CDR2 YSYEKL. The CDR3 is made up of 15 amino acids. CDR3 sequence reads: CASSISDIGTGELFF. The CDR3 coding sequence is TGCGCCAGCAGCATTTCGGACATTGGCACCGGGGAGCTGTTTTTT.

This rearrangement joins TRBV9 to TRBJ1-1; D is undetermined. The CDR3 spans 14 residues. The ends were cut back, 4 bases at V and 0 bases at J, with 10 bases in the middle. Germline V gene lookup returns CDR1 SGDLS and CDR2 YYNGEE. Written as DNA, the CDR3 is TGTGCCAGCAGCCCCTGGGCGCTGAACACTGAAGCTTTCTTT. It translates to CASSPWALNTEAFF.

J is TRBJ1-2 and V is TRBV5-4; D is ambiguous. V lost 5 bases and J lost 4, with 12 bases in between. In germline, CDR1 is SGHNT, CDR2 YYREEE (reference sequence). The CDR3 has 13 amino acids. The CDR3 DNA is TGTGCCAGCAGTCCCCCAGGTTCCTATGGCTACACCTTC. Residues: CASSPPGSYGYTF.

The rearrangement joins TRBV10-2 to TRBJ2-5, with D perhaps matching TRBD2 (6 bases). The length of the CDR3 is 16 residues. Trimming pared 6 bases from V and 2 bases from J, leaving 19 bases between. CDR1 and CDR2 from the germline V gene are WSHSY and SAAADI. CDR3 region: CASSVGVEGVQETQYF. DNA for the CDR3: TGCGCCAGCAGCGTCGGCGTGGAGGGTGTACAAGAGACCCAGTACTTC.

This clone has only a few counts. The V and J genes are TRBV7-9 and TRBJ1-1; TRBD1 might be the D (6 bases). Germline CDR1 is SEHNR and CDR2 is FQNEAQ (reference sequence). V was clipped by 5 bases and J by 3 bases, with 19 bases between them. CDR3 size: 16 residues. The CDR3 loop reads CASSTQGTLGDTEAFF. The CDR3 nucleotides read TGTGCCAGCAGCACACAGGGCACCCTGGGTGACACTGAAGCTTTCTTT.

The chain uses TRBV5-1 and TRBJ2-7, with 7 bases that match TRBD2. The V segment lost 3 bases and the J segment 2 bases; nucleotides outside the gene matches: 8. Germline loops: CDR1 SGHRS, CDR2 YFSETQ. The CDR3 contains 15 residues. This CDR3 is CASSWDPRGAYEQYF. CDR3 DNA sequence: TGCGCCAGCAGCTGGGACCCCCGGGGGGCCTACGAGCAGTACTTC.

The chain is built from TRBV28 and TRBJ1-3, with 9 bases fitting TRBD1. This CDR3 is built from 14 residues. The junction had 11 bases not matched to a gene; V was cut back by 8 bases and J by 9 bases. Germline V gene sequence: CDR1 MDHEN, CDR2 SYDVKM. CDR3 region: CASGTGHLGTTIYF. CDR3 in DNA: TGTGCCAGCGGGACAGGGCACTTGGGTACCACCATATATTTT.

V is TRBV29-1 and J is TRBJ1-1; a weak D match, TRBD1 (6 bases). This CDR3 has 15 amino acids. V lost 5 bases and J 0 bases, leaving 16 bases between the germline ends. The germline V gene encodes CDR1 SQVTM and CDR2 ANQGSEA. The CDR3 here is CSVHGTNGMNTEAFF. The CDR3 DNA follows: TGCAGCGTTCACGGGACAAACGGAATGAACACTGAAGCTTTCTTT.

Of note for this clone: This sample includes further DNA sequences coding for the same CDR3. The chain couples TRBV12-3 or TRBV12-4 to TRBJ2-5, with D possibly being TRBD1 (5 bases). V gave up 0 bases and J gave up 5 bases, with 7 bases separating them. The CDR3 contains 13 residues. The CDR3 nucleotides are TGTGCCAGCAGTTTAGCGGGGCGGGAGACCCAGTACTTC. It yields the protein CASSLAGRETQYF.

The J gene is TRBJ2-7, the V gene TRBV4-1; 10 bases align to TRBD1. V trimming: 4 bases; J trimming: 7 bases; junction bases outside the gene matches: 10. Germline loops: CDR1 MGHRA, CDR2 YSYEKL. The CDR3 contains 15 residues. The CDR3 coding sequence is TGCGCCAGCAGCCGTCCAGGGACAGGGGCCTGGGAGCAGTACTTC. Its protein product is CASSRPGTGAWEQYF.